This record concerns one TCR beta chain sequence. Its antigen remains unidentified. This sample was taken from a study of CD8 T cells in ankylosing spondylitis. Study-wide results and limits: It appeared that ankylosing spondylitis blood was characterized by a TCR beta motif of under ten highly homologous variants. Reportedly, matched ankylosing spondylitis synovial fluid was significantly enriched for disease-linked clones.

Each CDR3 protein is one row after TCRdb ran MiXCR on the 5' RACE reads. This table holds about 350,000 distinct CDR3 sequences, 20% to 25% found once. The sample comprised blood, either unsorted or a sorted T cell fraction (not recorded which). The clonotype was recovered from a male donor with ankylosing spondylitis or in good health (not recorded which).

Here the CDR3 reads CASSLLAGVSYEQYF. In DNA, the CDR3 is TGCGCCAGCAGCCTCCTAGCGGGAGTCTCCTACGAGCAGTACTTC. This rearrangement joins TRBV4-1 to TRBJ2-7; 10 bases map to TRBD2. Trimming cost V 4 bases and J 0 bases; bases outside gene matches: 3. The CDR3 spans 15 residues. Germline V gene data show CDR1 as MGHRA and CDR2 as YSYEKL.